This entry lists 18 T cell receptor beta chains sequenced from one sample in a study of blood T cells in healthy people across ages. A second PCR, run for about 7 to 11 cycles, used a sample-barcoded 5' primer plus a J-beta primer mix. TCRdb reprocessed the 5' RACE reads with MiXCR, giving one entry per CDR3 protein. The sample gives around 2 million distinct CDR3 sequences, about 39% of which show up once; approximately 22% is in the top ten. Sequencing used blood. These receptors all stem from a human donor in good health.

About this clonotype itself: One end of the junction is discordant with germline, which a read error may explain. The gene calls are TRBV9 and TRBJ1-2; D is perhaps TRBD1 (5 bases). Germline CDR1 reads SGDLS; CDR2 reads YYNGEE. The CDR3 contains 14 residues. The CDR3 reads CVSSRLGGGYGYTF. In DNA form, the CDR3 reads TGTGTCAGCAGCCGCCTCGGGGGAGGCTATGGCTACACCTTC.

This clonotype was seen a handful of times. The chain combines TRBV4-1 with TRBJ2-3; D is undetermined. Germline CDR1 is MGHRA and CDR2 is YSYEKL. The ends were cut back, 3 bases at V and 1 base at J, with 11 bases in the middle. This CDR3 has 15 amino acids. The CDR3 is CASSQFTMGTDTQYF. CDR3 in DNA: TGCGCCAGCAGCCAGTTTACGATGGGCACAGATACGCAGTATTTT.

The chain is built from TRBV7-2 and TRBJ1-4; perhaps TRBD1 as D (5 bases). CDR1 is SGHTA, CDR2 FQGNSA, per germline. The CDR3 consists of 15 residues. Trimming took 4 bases from V and 4 from J, leaving 13 bases between them. This chain's CDR3 is CASSWSGTVNEKLFF. The CDR3 region has the DNA TGTGCCAGCAGCTGGTCCGGGACGGTTAATGAAAAACTGTTTTTT.

This clonotype was observed a handful of times. A junction boundary mismatches the germline segment, possibly from a read error. The V gene is TRBV5-4, the J gene TRBJ2-1; possible D gene TRBD2, 6 bases. The CDR3 loop spans 15 amino acids. The V gene's germline CDR1 is SGHNT and CDR2 YYREEE (reference sequence). CDR3 nucleotide sequence: TGTGCCTGCAGCTTGGGTTACGGGCGGGGTCATGAGCAGTTCTTC. It codes for CACSLGYGRGHEQFF.

The rearrangement links TRBV28 to TRBJ2-7; D is possibly TRBD1 (6 bases). Germline V lookup: CDR1 MDHEN, CDR2 SYDVKM. Between the trimmed V and J ends, which lost 6 bases and 0 bases, there was a span of 24 bases. The CDR3 is made up of 18 amino acids. The DNA for the CDR3 is TGTGCCAGCAGCTCCTCTGGGACACCCATTTACCCCTCCTACGAGCAGTACTTC. Protein product: CASSSSGTPIYPSYEQYF.

This clonotype was picked up a small number of times. The J gene is TRBJ1-4, the V gene TRBV20-1; 10 positions agree with TRBD1. Germline V gene lookup returns CDR1 DFQATT and CDR2 SNEGSKA (reference sequence). This CDR3 contains 17 residues. J lost 0 bases, V lost 0 bases, and 4 bases had no gene match. The CDR3 sequence: CSARDRQGAATNEKLFF. CDR3 bases: TGCAGTGCTAGAGACCGACAGGGGGCTGCAACTAATGAAAAACTGTTTTTT.

The rearrangement links TRBV28 to TRBJ1-1; D is possibly TRBD1 (5 bases). Trimming cost V 6 bases and J 12 bases, with 20 bases left between them. Germline CDR1 reads MDHEN; CDR2 reads SYDVKM. This CDR3 contains 13 residues. CDR3 sequence (DNA): TGTGCCAGCAGCTCACCGGGTGGGGCAGACTCTTTCTTT. It yields the protein CASSSPGGADSFF.

This clonotype was counted only a few times. The chain uses TRBV12-3 or TRBV12-4 and TRBJ2-2, with no clear D. This CDR3 comprises 16 residues. V lost 3 bases and J lost 3, with 14 bases in between. The CDR3: CASSLWVGSDTGELFF. In DNA, the CDR3 is TGTGCCAGCAGTTTGTGGGTGGGGTCGGACACCGGGGAGCTGTTTTTT.

This clonotype occurred a few times. The rearrangement links TRBV4-2 to TRBJ2-7; a possible D gene is TRBD1 (5 bases). The length of the CDR3 is 15 residues. Germline values: CDR1 LGHNA, CDR2 YNFKEQ. V was shortened by 2 bases and J by 3 bases, with 14 bases between the two germline ends. CDR3 DNA: TGTGCCAGCAGCCAAATCCTTTCCCAGGGCTACGAGCAGTACTTC. This gives the protein CASSQILSQGYEQYF.

This clonotype was detected only once. The junction and the germline gene differ at one end; a read error may be behind it. This chain joins TRBV28 and TRBJ1-2, with unresolved D. Germline CDR1 and CDR2: MDHEN and SYDVKM. The CDR3 consists of 15 residues. CDR3 in amino acids: CASSLGGRANYDYTF. DNA for the CDR3: TGTGCCAGCAGTTTGGGCGGCCGAGCTAACTATGACTACACCTTC.

V and J are TRBV6-5 and TRBJ2-5, with TRBD2 as a possible D gene (6 bases). The CDR3 loop spans 13 amino acids. Germline loops: CDR1 MNHEY, CDR2 SVGAGI. Trimming left V 6 bases short and J 3 bases short, with 11 bases between. Here the CDR3 reads CASRFSGEETQYF. CDR3 sequence (DNA): TGTGCCAGCAGGTTTAGCGGAGAAGAGACCCAGTACTTC.

V usage is TRBV6-2 or TRBV6-3 and J usage is TRBJ2-4; D is perhaps TRBD1 or TRBD2 (6 bases each). This CDR3 has 14 amino acids. The ends were cut back, 7 bases at V and 4 bases at J, with 14 bases in the middle. CDR1 is MNHEY and CDR2 is SVGEGT in the germline V gene. The CDR3 DNA sequence: TGTGCCAGCACCGGAGGGGGGTGGAAAAACATTCAGTACTTC. Its protein is CASTGGGWKNIQYF.

This clonotype was observed a handful of times. The rearrangement links TRBV7-2 to TRBJ1-2; D call uncertain. The CDR3 length is 14 residues. Trimming left V 1 base short and J 5 bases short, with 11 bases between. Germline V lookup: CDR1 SGHTA, CDR2 FQGNSA. CDR3 DNA: TGTGCCAGCAGCTTAGGCCAGGAACGGTATGGCTACACCTTC. Protein: CASSLGQERYGYTF.

This chain joins TRBV7-2 and TRBJ2-3; 11 nucleotides align to TRBD2. Germline loops: CDR1 SGHTA, CDR2 FQGNSA. The CDR3 is 15 amino acids. J lost 5 bases, V lost 0 bases, and 1 base had no gene match. The CDR3 here is CASSLASGRGDTQYF. In DNA form, the CDR3 reads TGTGCCAGCAGCTTAGCTAGCGGGAGGGGAGATACGCAGTATTTT.

This chain connects TRBV12-3 or TRBV12-4 to TRBJ2-5, with D uncertain. V lost 6 bases, J lost 5 bases, and 10 bases lay in between. CDR3 length equals 12 residues. CDR3 sequence (DNA): TGTGCCAGCAGCCATAGTGCGGAGACCCAGTACTTC. It encodes CASSHSAETQYF.

The V gene is TRBV12-3 or TRBV12-4, the J gene TRBJ1-2, with a tentative D call TRBD1 (5 bases). V was cut by 5 bases and J by 8 bases, with 9 bases left in between. The CDR3 totals 11 residues. CDR3 bases: TGTGCCAGCAGTCGGGGCGTCGGCTACACCTTC. Protein product: CASSRGVGYTF.

In its sample, this clonotype was seen a few times. The V gene is TRBV29-1, the J gene TRBJ1-1, with 7 bases aligning to TRBD1. V shed 8 bases, J shed 3 bases, and the junction held 12 bases outside the gene matches. Germline CDR1 reads SQVTM; CDR2 reads ANQGSEA. This CDR3 is built from 14 residues. DNA for the CDR3: TGCAGCTCGCTCTTTACAGGGGCGGACACTGAAGCTTTCTTT. This codes for CSSLFTGADTEAFF.

This sequence joins TRBV4-3 and TRBJ1-6; unclear D gene. The CDR3 is made up of 14 amino acids. The ends were cut back, 0 bases at V and 6 bases at J, with 6 bases in the middle. Germline values: CDR1 LGHNA, CDR2 YSLEER. The CDR3 loop reads CASSQDAINSPLHF. CDR3 nucleotide sequence: TGCGCCAGCAGCCAAGATGCTATTAATTCACCCCTCCACTTT.